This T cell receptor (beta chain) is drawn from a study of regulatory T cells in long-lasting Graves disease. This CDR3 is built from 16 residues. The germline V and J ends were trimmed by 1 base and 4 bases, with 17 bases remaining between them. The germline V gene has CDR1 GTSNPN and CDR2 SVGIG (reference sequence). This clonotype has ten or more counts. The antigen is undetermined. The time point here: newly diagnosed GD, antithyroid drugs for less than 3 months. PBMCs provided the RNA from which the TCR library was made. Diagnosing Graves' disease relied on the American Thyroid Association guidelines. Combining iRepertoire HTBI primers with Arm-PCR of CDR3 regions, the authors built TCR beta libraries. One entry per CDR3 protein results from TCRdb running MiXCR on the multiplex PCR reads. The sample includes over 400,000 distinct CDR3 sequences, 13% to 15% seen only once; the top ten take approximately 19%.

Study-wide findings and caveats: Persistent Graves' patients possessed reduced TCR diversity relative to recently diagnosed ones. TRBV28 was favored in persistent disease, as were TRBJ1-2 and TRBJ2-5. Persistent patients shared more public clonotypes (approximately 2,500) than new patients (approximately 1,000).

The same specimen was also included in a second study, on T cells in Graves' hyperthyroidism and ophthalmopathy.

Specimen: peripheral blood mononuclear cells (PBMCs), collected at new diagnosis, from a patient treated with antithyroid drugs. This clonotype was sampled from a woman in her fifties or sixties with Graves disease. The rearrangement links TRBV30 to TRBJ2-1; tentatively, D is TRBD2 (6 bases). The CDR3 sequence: CAWSASGGGPYNEQFF. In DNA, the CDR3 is TGTGCCTGGAGTGCCTCCGGAGGAGGGCCATACAATGAGCAGTTCTTC.